Reported below is one T cell receptor beta chain. No antigen is known for it. These data originate in a study of shared clonotypes between healthy human individuals. Notes on the study in general: The naive CD4 repertoires of several donors were compared, and approximately 5% of clonotypes were shared. Clonotypes shared by all four sorted-subset donors had higher generation probabilities than non-shared clonotypes. A small donor pool kept down the genetic and exposure-history diversity that was represented.

Among the donors, all were Caucasian adults who lived in Nashville, Tennessee. TCRdb's copy holds only in-frame clones and misses some; the assay was immunoSEQ multiplex PCR. The repertoire holds some 2.3 million clones, with over 85% as singletons. This CDR3 has 13 amino acids. The germline V gene encodes CDR1 GTSNPN and CDR2 SVGIG (reference sequence). The V end was cut by 7 bases, the J end by 7 bases, with 19 bases between. V usage is TRBV30 and J usage is TRBJ2-5; D possibly corresponds to TRBD2 (5 bases). The sequencing input was naive CD4+ T cells from PBMCs. Subset given: CD45RA+ positively selected. The TCR sequence derives from a man aged 18 to 35 in good health. Some clones in this sample may be carry-over from other donors' samples. CDR3: CASRTQEVGTQYF. DNA for the CDR3: TGTGCCTCCAGGACCCAGGAGGTAGGGACCCAGTACTTC.